This TCR beta chain came from a study of T cell repertoires in cytomegalovirus infection. Study at large: Well-studied HLA-B-restricted CMV epitopes were used in the study alongside recently identified HLA-C-restricted ones. CMV infection plus the matching HLA type was flagged by public TCR beta signatures.

The CDR3 length is 14 residues. V lost 1 base and J lost 5; bases outside the gene matches: 3. With respect to this clonotype: Its antigen is unknown.

TCRdb analysed the reads with MiXCR anew, one entry per CDR3 protein. The sample gives hundreds of thousands of distinct CDR3 sequences, more than 40% of which show up once; about 39% is in the top ten. Points from the study as a whole: Predominance within the ex vivo response was attributable to HLA-C-restricted CMV-specific TCR beta clonotypes.

Here the sequenced sample was cultured PBMCs, taken from culture after CMV antigen stimulation. The receptor comes from a human donor in good health (CMV status not recorded). Some clones in this sample may be carry-over from other donors' samples. The chain is built from TRBV12-3 or TRBV12-4 and TRBJ2-3; TRBD2 matches 7 bases. CDR3 sequence: CASSLGGRIDTQYF. CDR3 bases: TGTGCCAGCAGTTTAGGCGGGAGAATAGATACGCAGTATTTT.